A single sample is the source of the 25 T cell receptor beta chains below, sequenced in a study of identifying expanded T cells in peripheral blood. This table comes from immunoSEQ multiplex PCR, and its TCRdb copy is limited to in-frame clones, with some not included. Here the sample spans 75,000 to 95,000 clones, roughly 90% being singletons. Material: blood. The receptors shown here come from a person aged 18 to 75 in good health.

This clone was found a few times. The chain recombines TRBV30 with TRBJ1-1; possibly TRBD1 for D (6 bases). V gave up 3 bases and J gave up 6 bases, with 11 bases separating them. The V gene's germline CDR1 is GTSNPN and CDR2 SVGIG (reference sequence). The CDR3 is 12 amino acids. The CDR3 coding sequence is TGTGCCTGGAGAAGGGGGGAGCCTGAAGCTTTCTTT. Translated, it gives CAWRRGEPEAFF. The entire variable domain, with the rest obtained from reference TRBV30 and TRBJ1-1, is as follows: SQTIHQWPATLVQPVGSPLSLECTVEGTSNPNLYWYRQAAGRGLQLLFYSVGIGQISSEVPQNLSASRPQDRQFILSSKKLLLSDSGFYLCAWRRGEPEAFFGQGTRLTVV.

The chain is built from TRBV7-3 and TRBJ1-3; D is unresolved. The CDR3 is 14 residues long. Germline values: CDR1 SGHTA, CDR2 FQGTGA. The germline V and J ends were trimmed by 5 bases and 0 bases, with 8 bases remaining between them. The chain's CDR3 is CASSPQSSGNTIYF. CDR3 nucleotides: TGTGCCAGCAGCCCCCAGAGCTCTGGAAACACCATATATTTT.

The rearrangement joins TRBV5-8 to TRBJ1-2, with 9 bases identical to TRBD1. V shed 1 base and J 6 bases; nucleotides not matched to a gene: 7. The CDR3 is 15 amino acids. Germline V lookup: CDR1 SGHTS, CDR2 YDEGEE. The CDR3 DNA is TGTGCCAGCAGCTTGAGTACAGGGGGCTTTAATGGCTACACCTTC. It is translated as CASSLSTGGFNGYTF.

This clone was seen once. The chain has TRBV12-5 and TRBJ2-1, with TRBD2 identical over 11 bases. V lost 7 bases, J lost 4 bases, and 9 bases stayed unmatched. The CDR3 extends over 16 amino acids. Germline CDR1 reads LGHNT; CDR2 reads FRNRAP. CDR3 DNA: TGTGCTAGTGCCCCCCCGGGACTAGCGGCATACAATGAGCAGTTCTTC. Amino acids: CASAPPGLAAYNEQFF.

The chain uses TRBV9 and TRBJ2-7, with 9 bases fitting TRBD1. The germline V gene encodes CDR1 SGDLS and CDR2 YYNGEE. After removal of 4 bases from V and 6 bases from J, the junction contained 11 bases not matched to a gene. The CDR3 totals 15 residues. CDR3 DNA: TGTGCCAGCAGCATAACCGGGACAGGGTCATCCGAGCAGTACTTC. Its translation is CASSITGTGSSEQYF. Based on the CDR3 plus reference TRBV9 and TRBJ2-7, the full variable domain is DSGVTQTPKHLITATGQRVTLRCSPRSGDLSVYWYQQSLDQGLQFLIQYYNGEERAKGNILERFSAQQFPDLHSELNLSSLELGDSALYFCASSITGTGSSEQYFGPGTRLTVT.

This chain joins TRBV11-3 and TRBJ1-2, with a weak D call TRBD1 (6 bases). The V gene's germline CDR1 is SGHNT and CDR2 YENEEA. V lost 7 bases, J lost 6 bases, and 30 bases lay in between. The CDR3 runs to 18 residues. As DNA, the CDR3 is TGTGCCAGCATACGAATAGGTAACAGTATTGGGGGCATAGATGGCTACACCTTC. Encoded protein: CASIRIGNSIGGIDGYTF.

This chain joins TRBV9 and TRBJ1-4, with TRBD1 matching 9 bases. J was trimmed by 7 bases and V by 5 bases; bases with no gene match: 6. Germline lookup yields CDR1 SGDLS and CDR2 YYNGEE. The CDR3 loop spans 14 amino acids. The CDR3, as DNA: TGTGCCAGCAGGAGGGGGACAGGGAGTGAAAAACTGTTTTTT. It yields the protein CASRRGTGSEKLFF.

The V call is TRBV4-3, the J call TRBJ2-1, with 8 bases matching TRBD2. The ends lost 4 bases at V and 0 bases at J; junction bases unmatched: 11. Germline CDR1 and CDR2: LGHNA and YSLEER. The CDR3 runs to 18 residues. The CDR3 region has the DNA TGCGCCAGCAGCCTAAGACCCCTAGCGGGCCACTCCTACAATGAGCAGTTCTTC. It is translated as CASSLRPLAGHSYNEQFF.

The rearrangement uses TRBV2 and TRBJ1-2; TRBD1 matches at 9 bases. The CDR3 has 15 amino acids. CDR1 SNHLY and CDR2 FYNNEI come from the germline V gene. The trim removed 6 bases at V and 5 bases at J, leaving 10 bases unmatched. CDR3: CASRHRGRDIYGYTF. As DNA, the CDR3 is TGTGCCAGCAGACACAGGGGGCGCGACATATATGGCTACACCTTC.

The rearrangement joins TRBV7-2 to TRBJ2-5, with D perhaps matching TRBD1 or TRBD2 (5 bases each). The V gene lost 2 bases and the J gene lost 3 bases, with 16 bases spanning the gap. Germline CDR1 reads SGHTA; CDR2 reads FQGNSA. This CDR3 comprises 16 residues. CDR3: CASSLMGTTSKETQYF. The CDR3 nucleotides are TGTGCCAGCAGCTTAATGGGGACGACGTCGAAAGAGACCCAGTACTTC.

This chain links TRBV11-2 with TRBJ1-3; tentatively, D is TRBD1 (5 bases). This CDR3 is 15 amino acids long. Germline V lookup: CDR1 SGHAT, CDR2 FQNNGV. V lost 5 bases and J 4 bases, leaving 15 bases between the germline ends. CDR3 residues: CASSPLFTGGNTIYF. In DNA, the CDR3 is TGTGCCAGCAGCCCCCTTTTTACAGGAGGAAACACCATATATTTT.

This clone appeared a single time. This chain connects TRBV5-4 to TRBJ2-5; 7 positions match TRBD1. J gave up 1 base and V 4 bases, and 7 bases lay outside the gene matches. Per germline, CDR1 SGHNT and CDR2 YYREEE (reference sequence). This CDR3 is 15 amino acids long. This chain's CDR3 is CASSTPGQTQETQYF. CDR3 nucleotide sequence: TGTGCCAGCAGCACGCCGGGACAGACCCAAGAGACCCAGTACTTC.

This chain connects TRBV12-5 to TRBJ1-1; perhaps TRBD1 as D (6 bases). V was trimmed by 6 bases and J by 0 bases, leaving 17 bases between them. The CDR3 spans 16 residues. Germline values: CDR1 LGHNT, CDR2 FRNRAP. The DNA for the CDR3 is TGTGCTAGTGGGAGCGGGGGCGGACTTTTGAACACTGAAGCTTTCTTT. Translating it yields CASGSGGGLLNTEAFF.

This chain connects TRBV5-1 to TRBJ2-7; 7 positions match TRBD1. Germline V gene lookup returns CDR1 SGHRS and CDR2 YFSETQ. The CDR3 has 13 amino acids. V shed 6 bases and J 2 bases; nucleotides not matched to a gene: 5. In nucleotides, the CDR3 is TGCGCCAGCACTCAGGGGACAGCCTACGAGCAGTACTTC. Residues: CASTQGTAYEQYF.

The rearrangement joins TRBV4-2 to TRBJ2-6, with D hard to call. Trimming stripped 3 bases from V and 2 bases from J, with 8 bases between. CDR1 and CDR2 (germline): LGHNA, YNFKEQ. This CDR3 has 15 residues. CDR3 nucleotide sequence: TGTGCCAGCAGCCAGATCATCACTGGGGCCAACGTCCTGACTTTC. Amino acid sequence: CASSQIITGANVLTF.

The rearrangement links TRBV30 to TRBJ1-1; unclear D gene. Per germline, CDR1 GTSNPN and CDR2 SVGIG (reference sequence). V lost 0 bases, J lost 5 bases, and 16 bases lay in between. The CDR3 loop spans 15 amino acids. CDR3 in DNA: TGTGCCTGGAGTGTACTGGCGGGGAGCACAACTGAAGCTTTCTTT. Amino acids: CAWSVLAGSTTEAFF.

This clone came up a few times. The rearrangement uses TRBV10-1 and TRBJ2-1; 10 bases agree with TRBD2. J lost 9 bases, V lost 9 bases, and 11 bases had no gene match. Germline V gives CDR1 WNHNN, CDR2 SYGVQD (reference sequence). The CDR3 has 14 residues. CDR3 sequence (DNA): TGCGCCAGTGAGGGACTAGCGCTGTCGGGTGAGCAGTTCTTC. Encoded protein: CASEGLALSGEQFF.

V gene TRBV11-2 combines with J gene TRBJ2-7; possibly TRBD1 for D (6 bases). Germline V gives CDR1 SGHAT, CDR2 FQNNGV. The V end was cut by 0 bases, the J end by 5 bases, with 8 bases between. The CDR3 extends over 13 amino acids. The CDR3 protein is CASSLEYRDEQYF. CDR3 in DNA: TGTGCCAGCAGCTTAGAATACAGGGACGAGCAGTACTTC.

This chain joins TRBV11-2 and TRBJ2-7; the D call may be TRBD1 or TRBD2 (5 bases each). Germline V gene data show CDR1 as SGHAT and CDR2 as FQNNGV. Deletions cut 5 bases from V and 4 bases from J, with 12 bases between. The CDR3 contains 13 residues. In DNA, the CDR3 is TGTGCCAGCAGCCGGGGCGGAGCGTACGAGCAGTACTTC. The encoded protein is CASSRGGAYEQYF.

The genes are TRBV30 and TRBJ1-2, with 9 bases identical to TRBD1. The CDR3 runs to 15 residues. After removal of 0 bases from V and 7 bases from J, the junction contained 9 bases not matched to a gene. Germline CDR1 reads GTSNPN; CDR2 reads SVGIG (reference sequence). In DNA form, the CDR3 reads TGTGCCTGGAGTGTACGAACAGGGGGCTTGATTGGCTACACCTTC. This gives the protein CAWSVRTGGLIGYTF.

This sequence joins TRBV19 and TRBJ1-2; tentatively, D is TRBD1 (6 bases). Germline V gives CDR1 LNHDA, CDR2 SQIVND (reference sequence). The CDR3 contains 14 residues. Trimming shortened V by 5 bases and J by 6 bases, and 16 bases separated the two germline ends. CDR3 region: CASSPQTGINGYTF. The CDR3 region has the DNA TGTGCCAGTAGTCCCCAGACAGGAATCAATGGCTACACCTTC.

This rearrangement joins TRBV10-3 to TRBJ2-7, with a tentative D call TRBD2 (5 bases). This CDR3 spans 14 amino acids. Trimming shortened V by 0 bases and J by 4 bases, and 10 bases separated the two germline ends. Germline V CDR1 and CDR2: ENHRY, SYGVKD. The CDR3 protein is CAISESRGPYEQYF. The CDR3 region has the DNA TGTGCCATCAGTGAGTCCCGGGGTCCGTACGAGCAGTACTTC.

The chain links TRBV7-3 to TRBJ2-3; 11 positions match TRBD2. Trimming removed 5 bases from V and 6 bases from J; junction bases left unmatched: 10. The length of the CDR3 is 16 residues. The germline V gene encodes CDR1 SGHTA and CDR2 FQGTGA. CDR3: CASSAQGLAVRDTQYF. DNA for the CDR3: TGTGCCAGCAGCGCCCAGGGACTAGCGGTACGGGATACGCAGTATTTT. Combining the CDR3 with reference TRBV7-3 and TRBJ2-3 gives the whole variable domain GAGVSQTPSNKVTEKGKYVELRCDPISGHTALYWYRQSLGQGPEFLIYFQGTGAADDSGLPNDRFFAVRPEGSVSTLKIQRTERGDSAVYLCASSAQGLAVRDTQYFGPGTRLTVL.

This clone appeared once. The CDR3 reads CASRAGGPETQYF. The CDR3 nucleotides read TGTGCCAGTCGGGCGGGAGGGCCAGAGACCCAGTACTTC. The rearrangement uses TRBV19 and TRBJ2-5, with 9 bases fitting TRBD2. V dropped 8 bases and J dropped 4; count of bases not matched to a gene: 5. The germline V gene encodes CDR1 LNHDA and CDR2 SQIVND (reference sequence). This CDR3 has 13 amino acids.

This sequence joins TRBV10-3 and TRBJ1-5; no definite D call. V was trimmed by 0 bases and J by 0 bases, leaving 12 bases between them. CDR1 and CDR2 from the germline V gene are ENHRY and SYGVKD. The CDR3 spans 17 residues. This CDR3 is CAISESLSGYSNQPQHF. For the CDR3, the DNA is TGTGCCATCAGTGAGTCGCTGTCAGGTTATAGCAATCAGCCCCAGCATTTT.